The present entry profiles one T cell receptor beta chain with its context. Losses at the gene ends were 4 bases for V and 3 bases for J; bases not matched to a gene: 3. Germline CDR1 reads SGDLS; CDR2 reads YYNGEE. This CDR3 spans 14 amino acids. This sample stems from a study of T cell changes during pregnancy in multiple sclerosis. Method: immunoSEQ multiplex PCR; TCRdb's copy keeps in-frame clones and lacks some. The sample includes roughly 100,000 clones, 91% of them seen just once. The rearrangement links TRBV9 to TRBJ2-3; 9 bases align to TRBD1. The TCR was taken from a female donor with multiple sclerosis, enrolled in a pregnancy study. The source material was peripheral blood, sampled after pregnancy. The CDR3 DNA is TGTGCCAGCAGCTCCGGGACAGGGACAGATACGCAGTATTTT. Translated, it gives CASSSGTGTDTQYF.